This T cell receptor beta chain was identified during a study of T cells expressing NK-cell markers. Study-level background: Most of the eight sequenced donors were classified as HCMV-seropositive, and one was classified as seronegative.

Germline V CDR1 and CDR2: DFQATT, SNEGSKA (reference sequence). CDR3 length: 14 amino acids. 5'RACE template switching with UMIs generated TCR beta cDNA. TCRdb reanalyzed the 5' RACE reads, giving one entry per CDR3 protein sequence and no DNA. The sample is made up of around 100,000 distinct CDR3 sequences, and the top ten hold roughly 18% of it. Study conclusions and caveats: Similarly, these clonotypes led the CD3+CD56-NKG2C+ fraction as well in several donors.

About this clonotype: The antigen remains unidentified.

The specimen sequenced was blood T cells: a sorted CD56 or NKG2C T cell subset, CD4+ or CD8+ T cells, or bulk PBMC T cells (not recorded which). This receptor was taken from a woman between 18 and 69 years old in good health. This chain links TRBV20-1 with TRBJ1-5; the D call of TRBD1 rests on TCRdb alone, since no DNA is present to check it. The CDR3 loop is CSASPRGGGQPQHF.